The clone carrying this T cell receptor (beta chain) was counted a few times. Its antigen remains unknown. Under 3 months was the duration of disease in ophthalmopathy patients, who also had a Clinical Activity Score of at least 3 and a NOSPECS grade of at least 4. Those patients with uncontrolled infection, other autoimmune disease, pregnancy or lactation were excluded. Trimming shortened V by 4 bases and J by 6 bases, and 10 bases separated the two germline ends. The germline V gene encodes CDR1 SQVTM and CDR2 ANQGSEA. The CDR3 extends over 12 amino acids. Amplified TCR beta CDR3 regions derived from RNA transcripts. The study used the HTBI primer set for a first-round RT-PCR of the TCR CDR3. A single record per CDR3 protein comes from TCRdb applying MiXCR to the multiplex PCR reads. The sample has hundreds of thousands of distinct CDR3 sequences; approximately 16% are singletons. The source of the sample is a study of T cells in Graves' hyperthyroidism and ophthalmopathy. Whole-study findings and limits: Most thyroid-expanded clonotypes above 0.001 were also found in blood.

This TCR derives from a woman aged 40 to 50 with Graves' ophthalmopathy. This chain uses TRBV29-1 with TRBJ2-1; tentatively, D is TRBD2 (7 bases). Sequenced input: blood. The CDR3 reads CSVAGGRNEQFF. CDR3 in DNA: TGCAGCGTTGCCGGGGGGCGCAATGAGCAGTTCTTC.